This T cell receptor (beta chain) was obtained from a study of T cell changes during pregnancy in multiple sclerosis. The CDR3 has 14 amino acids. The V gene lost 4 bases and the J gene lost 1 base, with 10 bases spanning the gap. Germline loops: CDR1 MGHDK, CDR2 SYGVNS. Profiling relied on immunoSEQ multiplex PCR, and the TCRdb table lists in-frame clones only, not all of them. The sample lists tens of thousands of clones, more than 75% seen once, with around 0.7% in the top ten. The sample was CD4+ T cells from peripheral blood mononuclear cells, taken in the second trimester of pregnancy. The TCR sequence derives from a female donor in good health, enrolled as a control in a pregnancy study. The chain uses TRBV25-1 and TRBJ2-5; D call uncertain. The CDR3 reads CASSAATLQETQYF. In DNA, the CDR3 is TGTGCCAGCAGTGCCGCTACTCTCCAAGAGACCCAGTACTTC.